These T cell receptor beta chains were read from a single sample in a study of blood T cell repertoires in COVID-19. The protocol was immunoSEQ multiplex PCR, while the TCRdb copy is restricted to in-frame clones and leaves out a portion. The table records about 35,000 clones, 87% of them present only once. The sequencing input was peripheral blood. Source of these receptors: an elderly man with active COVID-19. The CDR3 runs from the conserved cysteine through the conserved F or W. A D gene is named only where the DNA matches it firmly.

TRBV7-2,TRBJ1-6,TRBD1,TGTGCCAGCAGCCCAGGACAGGGGGGGAACTCACCCCTCCACTTT,CASSPGQGGNSPLHF
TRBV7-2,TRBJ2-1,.,TGTGCCAGCTCCGGCCTCGGGCAGGGAGGCAATGAGCAGTTCTTC,CASSGLGQGGNEQFF
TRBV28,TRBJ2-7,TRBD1,TGTGCCAGCAGTTTTCCCAGGGGGCGAACCTACGAGCAGTACTTC,CASSFPRGRTYEQYF
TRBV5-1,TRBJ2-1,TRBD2,TGCGCCAGCAGCTTGACTAGCGGGAGGGGAGGAGACAATGAGCAGTTCTTC,CASSLTSGRGGDNEQFF
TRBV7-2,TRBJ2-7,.,TGTGCCAGCCTACAGGGACAATCCTACGAGCAGTACTTC,CASLQGQSYEQYF
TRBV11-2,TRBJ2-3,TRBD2,TGTGCCAGCAGCTTAAGGCTAGCGGGATTTGCAGATACGCAGTATTTT,CASSLRLAGFADTQYF
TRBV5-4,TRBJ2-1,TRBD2,TGTGCCAGCAGCCCCGGGGGGACTAGCGGGAGGTTACAGTTCTTC,CASSPGGTSGRLQFF
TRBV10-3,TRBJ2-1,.,TGTGCCATCAGTGAGTCGATGGAGAATGAGCAGTTCTTC,CAISESMENEQFF
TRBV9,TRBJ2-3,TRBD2,TGTGCCAGCAGCGTAATGTCGGGAGGGCACCCTAGGGGGGAGGCAGATACGCAGTATTTT,CASSVMSGGHPRGEADTQYF
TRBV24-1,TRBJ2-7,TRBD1,TGTGCCACCAGTGACTCCAGACAGGGGGCCTACGAGCAGTACTTC,CATSDSRQGAYEQYF
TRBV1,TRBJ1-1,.,TGCACCAGCAGCCAAGATATATCCCCTGAAGCTTTCTTT,CTSSQDISPEAFF
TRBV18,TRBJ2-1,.,TGTGCCAGCTCCCCCGACCCGGGAGCCCTCTCCTACAATGAGCAGTTCTTC,CASSPDPGALSYNEQFF
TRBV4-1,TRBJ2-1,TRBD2,TGCGCCAGCAGTGATATAGCGGGAGAGCCCTACAATGAGCAGTTCTTC,CASSDIAGEPYNEQFF
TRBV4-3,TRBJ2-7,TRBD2,TGCGCCAGCAGCGACGGGACTAGCGGGAGGCGTTACGAGCAGTACTTC,CASSDGTSGRRYEQYF
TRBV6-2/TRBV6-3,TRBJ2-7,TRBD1,TGTGCCAGCACCCCCACCGGGACAGGGAACTACGAGCAGTACTTC,CASTPTGTGNYEQYF
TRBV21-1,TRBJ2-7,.,TGTGCCAGCAGAAAACTGGGACAGTACTCTTCCTACGAGCAGTACTTC,CASRKLGQYSSYEQYF